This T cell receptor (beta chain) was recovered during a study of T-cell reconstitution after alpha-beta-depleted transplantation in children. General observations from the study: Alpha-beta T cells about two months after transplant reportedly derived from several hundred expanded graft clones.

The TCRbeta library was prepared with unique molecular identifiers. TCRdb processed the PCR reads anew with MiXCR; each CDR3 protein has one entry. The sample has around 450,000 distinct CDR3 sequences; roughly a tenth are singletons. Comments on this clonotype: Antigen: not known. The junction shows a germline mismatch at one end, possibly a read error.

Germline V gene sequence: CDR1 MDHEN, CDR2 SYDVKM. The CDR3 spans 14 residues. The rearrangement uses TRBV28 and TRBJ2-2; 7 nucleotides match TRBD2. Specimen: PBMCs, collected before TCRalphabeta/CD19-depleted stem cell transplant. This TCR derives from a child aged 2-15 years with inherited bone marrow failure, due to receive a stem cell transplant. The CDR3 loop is CASRLWTRTGELFF. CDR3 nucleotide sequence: TGTGCCAGCAGGTTATGGACTAGAACCGGGGAGCTGTTTTTT. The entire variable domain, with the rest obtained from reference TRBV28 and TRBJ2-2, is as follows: DVKVTQSSRYLVKRTGEKVFLECVQDMDHENMFWYRQDPGLGLRLIYFSYDVKMKEKGDIPEGYSVSREKKERFSLILESASTNQTSMYLCASRLWTRTGELFFGEGSRLTVL.